A single sample gave rise to the 3 T cell receptor beta chains below, sequenced in a study of T cells in Graves' hyperthyroidism and ophthalmopathy. TCR beta CDR3 regions were amplified from RNA. HTBI primers were the set used in a first-round RT-PCR of the TCR CDR3. Each CDR3 protein is one row after TCRdb ran MiXCR on the multiplex PCR reads. This sample yields 350,000 to 450,000 distinct CDR3 sequences, of which 11% to 15% are seen a single time; around 27% belongs to the top ten. The specimen was blood. These receptors were obtained from a man aged 50 to 59 with Graves' ophthalmopathy.

This clonotype appeared many times. The chain recombines TRBV7-2 with TRBJ1-4; D remains ambiguous. CDR3 length: 14 amino acids. The germline V gene has CDR1 SGHTA and CDR2 FQGNSA. V dropped 7 bases and J dropped 5 bases, with 14 bases sitting between them. As DNA, the CDR3 is TGTGCCAGCAAAACAGTCGGGTCGAATGAAAAACTGTTTTTT. This encodes CASKTVGSNEKLFF.

The chain employs TRBV27 and TRBJ2-5, with 14 bases identical to TRBD2. Germline CDR1 MNHEY, CDR2 SMNVEV (reference sequence). The CDR3 length is 16 residues. J lost 0 bases, V lost 5 bases, and 2 bases had no gene match. Here the CDR3 reads CASSRLAGGYQETQYF. In DNA, the CDR3 is TGTGCCAGCAGTAGACTAGCGGGGGGGTACCAAGAGACCCAGTACTTC.

The table lists this clonotype with many counts. V and J are TRBV20-1 and TRBJ1-6; 7 bases are a match to TRBD1. Unmatched junction bases numbered 6, after V lost 1 base and J lost 0 bases. The CDR3 spans 17 residues. CDR1 and CDR2 (germline): DFQATT, SNEGSKA (reference sequence). The CDR3 DNA is TGCAGTGCTAGAGGGACAGGAGGTAGCTCCTATAATTCACCCCTCCACTTT. Translation: CSARGTGGSSYNSPLHF.